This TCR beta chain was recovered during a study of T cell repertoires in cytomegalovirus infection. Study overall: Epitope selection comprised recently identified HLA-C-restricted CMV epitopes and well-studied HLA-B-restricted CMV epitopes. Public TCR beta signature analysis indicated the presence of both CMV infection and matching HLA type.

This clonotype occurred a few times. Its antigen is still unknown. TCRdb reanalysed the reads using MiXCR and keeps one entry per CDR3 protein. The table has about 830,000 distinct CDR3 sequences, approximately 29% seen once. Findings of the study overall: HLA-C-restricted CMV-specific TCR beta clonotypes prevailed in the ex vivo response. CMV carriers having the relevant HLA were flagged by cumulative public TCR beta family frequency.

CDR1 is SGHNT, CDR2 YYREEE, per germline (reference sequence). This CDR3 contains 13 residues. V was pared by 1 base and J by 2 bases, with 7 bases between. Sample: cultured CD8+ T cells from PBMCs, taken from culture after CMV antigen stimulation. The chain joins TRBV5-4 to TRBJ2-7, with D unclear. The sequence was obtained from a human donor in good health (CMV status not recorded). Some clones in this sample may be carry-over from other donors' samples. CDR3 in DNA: TGTGCCAGCAGCTTGAACAGCCCCTACGAGCAGTACTTC. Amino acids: CASSLNSPYEQYF.